The rows below give T cell receptor beta chains drawn from one sample of a study of shared clonotypes between healthy human individuals. Produced via immunoSEQ multiplex PCR; TCRdb's table is partial and in-frame only. The table shows roughly 2.1 million clones, with approximately 94% occurring only once. The sequencing input was naive CD8+ T cells from PBMCs. These TCRs come from a man aged 18 to 30 in good health. Some clones in this sample may be carry-over from other donors' samples. Both conserved end residues are part of each CDR3. Each record gives: D gene, clone size, V gene, J gene, CDR3 length, CDR3 DNA, CDR3 protein. A D gene is named only where the DNA matches it firmly. Size tells how often a clone was seen (once, few, many) or the class of an expanded clone, and some rows leave it out.

>-|-|TRBV7-6|TRBJ2-5|15
TGTGCCAGCAGCTTAACAACAGGGTACCAAGAGACCCAGTACTTC
CASSLTTGYQETQYF
>-|-|TRBV9|TRBJ2-3|16
TGTGCCAGCAGCGTAGGTCTAAGACGGAACACAGATACGCAGTATTTT
CASSVGLRRNTDTQYF
>TRBD1|-|TRBV10-2|TRBJ2-7|15
TGCGCCAGCAGTGAAGTGGGACAGGGTTTCTACGAGCAGTACTTC
CASSEVGQGFYEQYF
>-|-|TRBV11-2|TRBJ2-7|11
TGTGCCAGCAGCTCGGGGTACGAGCAGTACTTC
CASSSGYEQYF
>TRBD2|-|TRBV4-1|TRBJ2-1|18
TGCGCCAGCAGCCAAACCGGGACTACCACCCGCCTTGACAATGAGCAGTTCTTC
CASSQTGTTTRLDNEQFF
>-|once|TRBV20-1|TRBJ2-1|11
TGCAGTGCTTGGGCGGGTAATGAGCAGTTCTTC
CSAWAGNEQFF
>-|-|TRBV6-5|TRBJ1-1|15
TGTGCCAGCAGTCCATACAGGGCTGGGGACACTGAAGCTTTCTTT
CASSPYRAGDTEAFF
>-|-|TRBV29-1|TRBJ2-5|14
TGCAGCGAATACCACTTCGGGGGAGGAGAGACCCAGTACTTC
CSEYHFGGGETQYF
>-|-|TRBV30|TRBJ1-2|13
TGTGCCTCCCCGGGAGCTCCTAACTATGGCTACACCTTC
CASPGAPNYGYTF
>-|-|TRBV27|TRBJ1-2|13
TGTGCCAGCAGTGGTCCGACAGCCTATGGCTACACCTTC
CASSGPTAYGYTF
>-|once|TRBV6-5|TRBJ2-7|15
TGTGCCAGCAGTTACTCGGGCAGGACTGCATACGAGCAGTACTTC
CASSYSGRTAYEQYF
>-|-|TRBV28|TRBJ1-2|14
TGTGCCAGCAGCCTTGCCGGGACTAACTATGGCTACACCTTC
CASSLAGTNYGYTF
>-|-|TRBV28|TRBJ2-1|13
TGTGCCAGCAGTCCAGGGCCTTACAATGAGCAGTTCTTC
CASSPGPYNEQFF
>TRBD2|-|TRBV7-7|TRBJ2-1|15
TGTGCCAGCAGCTTAGGACTAGCGGGATTCAATGAGCAGTTCTTC
CASSLGLAGFNEQFF
>-|-|TRBV19|TRBJ2-5|14
TGTGCCAGTAGTATAGTCCGGGGATCCGAGACCCAGTACTTC
CASSIVRGSETQYF
>TRBD2|-|TRBV9|TRBJ2-1|17
TGTGCCAGCAGCGTCCGACTAGCGGGAGCCCATCGCAATGAGCAGTTCTTC
CASSVRLAGAHRNEQFF
>TRBD2|-|TRBV27|TRBJ2-7|17
TGTGCCAGCAGATCCCTGGGACTAGCGGGTAGCTCCTACGAGCAGTACTTC
CASRSLGLAGSSYEQYF
>-|-|TRBV27|TRBJ2-1|14
TGTGCCAGCCGTAGCGGCCTCTCCTACAATGAGCAGTTCTTC
CASRSGLSYNEQFF
>TRBD1|-|TRBV27|TRBJ1-3|15
TGTGCCAGCAGTTCCTATCAGGGGGCGGGAAACACCATATATTTT
CASSSYQGAGNTIYF
>TRBD1|-|TRBV19|TRBJ2-2|16
TGTGCCAGTAGTATAATACAGGGGCTCTTTAGCGGGGAGCTGTTTTTT
CASSIIQGLFSGELFF
>-|-|TRBV27|TRBJ2-1|14
TGTGCCAGCAGTTTTGGCGGGACATACAATGAGCAGTTCTTC
CASSFGGTYNEQFF
>-|-|TRBV29-1|TRBJ2-3|14
TGCAGCTCGAGCGGAGGTTTTTTCACAGATACGCAGTATTTT
CSSSGGFFTDTQYF
>-|-|TRBV28|TRBJ1-1|14
TGTGCCAGCAGTTTCCCATATGGGAACACTGAAGCTTTCTTT
CASSFPYGNTEAFF
>-|-|TRBV14|TRBJ1-1|15
TGTGCCAGCAGCCAAGGTCCGGGAATGAACACTGAAGCTTTCTTT
CASSQGPGMNTEAFF
>-|-|TRBV7-8|TRBJ2-2|16
TGTGCCAGCAGCCATCAACGGGACGTGAACACCGGGGAGCTGTTTTTT
CASSHQRDVNTGELFF
>TRBD1|-|TRBV5-1|TRBJ2-7|12
TGCGCCAGCCGGACAGGCCATCGCGAGCAGTACTTC
CASRTGHREQYF
>-|-|TRBV6-6|TRBJ2-1|12
TGTGCCAGCACAGGCCCGGCCAATGAGCAGTTCTTC
CASTGPANEQFF
>TRBD1|-|TRBV6-6|TRBJ1-1|14
TGTGCCGAATCGCCCGGGACAGGAAGGAATATAGCTTTCTTT
CAESPGTGRNIAFF
>TRBD2|-|TRBV9|TRBJ2-7|16
TGTGCCAGCAGCTCCCCTAGCGGGAGGATCGACTTCGAGCAGTACTTC
CASSSPSGRIDFEQYF
>TRBD2|-|TRBV28|TRBJ2-2|17
TGTGCCAGCAGTTTTTGGGGAGGGCCGGGAAAGCCCGGGGAGCTGTTTTTT
CASSFWGGPGKPGELFF
>-|-|TRBV7-8|TRBJ2-4|16
TGTGCCAGCAGCTTAGCGGAGGGGCGAGCCAAAAACATTCAGTACTTC
CASSLAEGRAKNIQYF
>-|-|TRBV7-6|TRBJ1-1|16
TGTGCCAGCAGCTTAGCGCTAGGGATTGGGAACACTGAAGCTTTCTTT
CASSLALGIGNTEAFF
>-|-|TRBV5-1|TRBJ1-1|17
TGCGCCAGCAGCTTGGCGAGGGATAGGGGCCCCTCCGCTGAAGCTTTCTTT
CASSLARDRGPSAEAFF
>-|-|TRBV14|TRBJ2-7|13
TGTGCCAGCAGGGGCGGTAGCTCCTACGAGCAGTACTTC
CASRGGSSYEQYF
>TRBD1|-|TRBV19|TRBJ2-7|15
TGTGCCAGTAGTAGGCTGGACAGGGCAGACTACGAGCAGTACTTC
CASSRLDRADYEQYF
>TRBD2|-|TRBV7-9|TRBJ2-1|16
TGTGCCAGCAGCTTAGTTGCTAGCGGGAGTCGGCATGAGCAGTTCTTC
CASSLVASGSRHEQFF
>TRBD2|-|TRBV5-1|TRBJ2-5|13
TGCGCCAGCAGCGAGGGACTAGAAGAGACCCAGTACTTC
CASSEGLEETQYF
>-|-|TRBV4-3|TRBJ2-2|15
TGCGCCAGCAGCCAAGATACAGGGTTTACCGGGGAGCTGTTTTTT
CASSQDTGFTGELFF
>TRBD2|once|TRBV14|TRBJ2-7|15
TGTGCCAGCAGCCAACTAGCGGGGCATGGAGTAGGGCAGTACTTC
CASSQLAGHGVGQYF
>-|-|TRBV27|TRBJ2-6|17
TGTGCCAGCAGTTTACGGGGGGCCCTCTCTGGGGCCAACGTCCTGACTTTC
CASSLRGALSGANVLTF